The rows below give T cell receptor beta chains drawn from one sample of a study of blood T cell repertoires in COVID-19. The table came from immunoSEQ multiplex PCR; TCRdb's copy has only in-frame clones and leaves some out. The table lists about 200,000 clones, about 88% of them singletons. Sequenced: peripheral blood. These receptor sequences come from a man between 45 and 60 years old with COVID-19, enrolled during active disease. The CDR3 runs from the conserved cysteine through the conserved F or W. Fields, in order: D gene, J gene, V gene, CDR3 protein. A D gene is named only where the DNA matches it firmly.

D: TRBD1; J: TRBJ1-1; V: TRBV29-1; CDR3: CSVDGTGLNTEAFF
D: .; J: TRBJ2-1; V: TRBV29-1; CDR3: CSVDGPGIYNEQFF
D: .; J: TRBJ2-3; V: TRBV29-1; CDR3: CSVEGITDTWRTDTQYF
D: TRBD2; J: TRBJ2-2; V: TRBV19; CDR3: CAVSGGTSGPGPGELFF
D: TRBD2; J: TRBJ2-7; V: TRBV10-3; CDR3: CASGLAVSYEQYF
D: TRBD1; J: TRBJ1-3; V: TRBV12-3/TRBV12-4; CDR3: CASTDRAGNTIYF
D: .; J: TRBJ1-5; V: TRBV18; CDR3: CASSPEVSNQPQHF
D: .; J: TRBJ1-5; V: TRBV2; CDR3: CASSDRTANQPQHF
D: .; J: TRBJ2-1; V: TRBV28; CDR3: CASRLQGNEQFF
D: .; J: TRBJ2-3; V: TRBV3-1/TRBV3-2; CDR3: CASSQDSLGTDTQYF
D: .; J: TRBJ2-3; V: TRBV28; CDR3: CASSSIRQPTPDTQYF
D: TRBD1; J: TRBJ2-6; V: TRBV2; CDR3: CASSSGGSGANVLTF
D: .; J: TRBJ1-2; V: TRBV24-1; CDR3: CATSDRTAYGYTF
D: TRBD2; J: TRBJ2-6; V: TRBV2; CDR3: CASRPGGTGANVLTF